The entry that follows covers one T cell receptor beta chain sequence. The data originate from a study of CD8+CD57+ T cells in acquired aplastic anemia. Background on the study: Quantities of DNA derived from sorted CD4+ and CD8+ cells averaged approximately 3 ug.

According to the study, genomic DNA was the template for TCR beta VDJ and CDR3 profiling. MiXCR was run by TCRdb on the reads, yielding one entry per CDR3 protein. The sample lists 150,000 to 200,000 distinct CDR3 sequences; 40% to 55% were seen once. The ends were cut back, 6 bases at V and 9 bases at J, with 11 bases in the middle. The CDR3 spans 12 residues. Germline V gene data show CDR1 as SNHLY and CDR2 as FYNNEI. The specimen sequenced was sorted CD4+, CD8+, or CD8+CD57+ T cells (not recorded which) from PBMCs. This TCR derives from a human donor in good health. The V call is TRBV2, the J call TRBJ2-2; D may be TRBD1 or TRBD2 (5 bases each). The CDR3 bases are TGTGCCAGCAGGGCAGGGACGTGGGAGCTGTTTTTT. This translates into CASRAGTWELFF.